Detailed here is one T cell receptor (beta chain). Its target antigen remains unknown. No per-base quality is available; no much larger clone lies one base away. Inclusive of the bounding cysteine and phenylalanine, the CDR3 is 14 residues long. Of all the DNA, just the CDR3 is kept, 42 bases in frame from base 1. V was cut back by 6 bases and J by 5 bases, leaving a gap of 19 bases between them. CDR1 is given as DFQATT and CDR2 as SNEGSKA, both from the germline V gene (reference sequence). These data are taken from a study of T-cell memory formation after mild COVID-19 (dated by TCRdb to the early 2020s). Broadly, across the study: TCR sequence clusters from the two donors were largely donor specific. In two donors, T-cell clones that expanded and contracted after mild COVID-19 were tracked by sequencing TCRalpha and TCRbeta repertoires over time. The cohort was made up of two young adult volunteers, one female and one male, who were previously healthy.

What the work shows at the level of the full study, not this receptor alone: Balanced CD4/CD8 phenotypes were observed for clones contracting from day 15 to 85, whereas a bias towards CD4+ was observed for a second wave of clones expanding from day 15 to 37. Contracting CD4+ clones were located mainly in the CM and EM memory subsets, whereas CD8+ clones were found to be enriched in EMRA. Some responding clones were detected in pre-infection memory, which suggested that pre-existing cross-reactive memory T cells had joined the SARS-CoV-2 response. The study included only a couple of mild cases, and larger cohorts that include severe cases with pre-infection samples were judged to be necessary. SARS-CoV-2 specificity of the second-wave clones peaking on day 37 was not confirmed.

PBMCs were isolated by Ficoll-Paque density gradient centrifugation. The sequencer was an Illumina NovaSeq 6000. cDNA libraries for TCRalpha and TCRbeta were prepared by 5'RACE using constant-segment primers, with sample barcodes and unique molecular identifiers added. Trizol reagent was used to extract RNA from every sample. The libraries were amplified in two PCR steps, and the second step added a second sample barcode and Illumina TruSeq adapters. Sequencing of libraries was performed on an Illumina NovaSeq with 2 x 150 bp paired-end reads. Turning to the authors' computational methods: Reads were demultiplexed and collapsed into UMI-guided consensus sequences with migec v1.2.7. Using mixcr v2.1.11, the UMI consensuses were aligned to TRA and TRB V and J templates and assembled into clonotypes. A clonotype was counted as expanded or contracted only if both edgeR and NoisET called the change significant, with noise models trained on biological replicates. For edgeR calls, a false discovery rate-adjusted p below 0.01 and a log2 fold-change threshold of 1 were applied. As an exploratory analysis of dynamics, max-normalized trajectories of the 1000 most abundant clonotypes were examined with PCA combined with hierarchical clustering. Separately sequenced CD4+ and CD8+ repertoires were used to assign the CD4 or CD8 phenotype of responding clones. TCRdb redid the processing of the public reads, applying fastp at Q25 and MiXCR, and retained in-frame beta chains. Records with the same CDR3 protein are collapsed into one entry carrying the most frequent genes and DNA. These V and J calls are TCRdb output, not the study's own analysis. Counted in this sample were 90,000 to 120,000 distinct CDR3 sequences; 11% of them appeared once. The ten biggest clones cover roughly 40% of the sample.

Input material: PBMCs or a T cell subset sorted from them (not recorded which). The chain is made from TRBV20-1 and TRBJ2-5; 5 matching bases give a weak D call of TRBD1. The TCR comes from a man aged 18 to 35 who had mild COVID-19 (a few samples of this study predate the infection). The sample titles of this study are shuffled in the database, so cell type and time point are left out; the donor was told from shared clones. The DNA sequence is TGCAGTGCACCCCGCGACAGTTTCAAGGAGACCCAGTACTTC. It specifies CSAPRDSFKETQYF.